One TCR beta chain is described in this entry. Trimming shortened V by 2 bases and J by 3 bases, and 14 bases separated the two germline ends. The germline CDR1 and CDR2 sequences are SGHTA and FQGNSA. The CDR3 spans 17 residues. This sample was included in a study of blood T cell repertoires in COVID-19. Across the whole study: The United States, Italy and Spain supplied acute and convalescent COVID-19 samples. PBMCs, B-cell-depleted T cells, or T cells were the source of the cDNA or gDNA that made up the material.

The authors' processing: Amplification of reference gene primers provided the estimated nucleated cell counts. TCRdb keeps only in-frame clones here, not all; method: immunoSEQ multiplex PCR. The D gene and trimming were derived from the DNA, and the V and J assignments and clone size from that table. The table shows fewer than 200,000 clones, with more than 80% occurring only once. The sequence was obtained from a man in his forties or fifties with acute or convalescent COVID-19. Material: peripheral blood. The rearrangement uses TRBV7-2 and TRBJ2-6; a weak D match, TRBD2 (5 bases). Here the CDR3 DNA reads TGTGCCAGCAGCTTATCGCCAGGCGGAGGTGGGGCCAACGTCCTGACTTTC. Its protein is CASSLSPGGGGANVLTF.